Shown below are 13 T cell receptor beta chains from a single sample sequenced in a study of T cells in Graves' hyperthyroidism and ophthalmopathy. TCR beta CDR3 regions were amplified from RNA. During a first-round RT-PCR of the TCR CDR3, the HTBI primer set was used. Using its own MiXCR run on the multiplex PCR reads, TCRdb lists one record per CDR3 protein. This table holds hundreds of thousands of distinct CDR3 sequences, about two fifths found once. Sequencing was done on a sample of blood. The receptors were sampled from a man aged 18 to 30 with Graves' hyperthyroidism.

This clonotype was recorded many times. This chain links TRBV15 with TRBJ2-7; D not certain. Per the germline V gene, CDR1 is LNHNV and CDR2 is YYDKDF (reference sequence). Trimming left V 4 bases short and J 7 bases short, with 11 bases between. CDR3 size: 12 residues. The CDR3 region has the DNA TGTGCCACCAGCACCTACCTGGGGGAGCAGTACTTC. As protein: CATSTYLGEQYF.

The chain recombines TRBV5-1 with TRBJ2-7, with a possible D match to TRBD2 (5 bases). Trimming removed 0 bases from V and 2 bases from J, with 12 bases in between. This CDR3 has 15 amino acids. In germline, CDR1 is SGHRS, CDR2 YFSETQ. CDR3 protein: CASSLDGPGTYEQYF. The DNA of the CDR3 is TGCGCCAGCAGCTTGGACGGGCCCGGGACCTACGAGCAGTACTTC.

This clonotype has just a few counts. This CDR3 reads CASSIDLFDRSNSPLHF. CDR3 sequence (DNA): TGTGCCAGTAGTATAGATTTGTTCGACAGAAGTAATTCACCCCTCCACTTT. The V and J genes are TRBV19 and TRBJ1-6; D is perhaps TRBD1 (5 bases). Per the germline V gene, CDR1 is LNHDA and CDR2 is SQIVND (reference sequence). The V end was cut by 0 bases, the J end by 6 bases, with 15 bases between. The CDR3 is 17 amino acids. The full variable domain, completed using reference TRBV19 and TRBJ1-6, is DGGITQSPKYLFRKEGQNVTLSCEQNLNHDAMYWYRQDPGQGLRLIYYSQIVNDFQKGDIAEGYSVSREKKESFPLTVTSAQKNPTAFYLCASSIDLFDRSNSPLHFGNGTRLTVT.

Note on this clonotype: A clone one base away is much larger, so this may be a read error. The genes are TRBV2 and TRBJ1-1; D not resolved. The CDR3 is made up of 14 amino acids. The germline V gene has CDR1 SNHLY and CDR2 FYNNEI. As DNA, the CDR3 is TGTGCCGGCAGTAGACCTACACCGAACACTGAAGCTTTCTTT. Translating gives CAGSRPTPNTEAFF.

This rearrangement joins TRBV29-1 to TRBJ2-5, with 12 bases that match TRBD1. Germline trimming cut 1 base from V and 5 bases from J; bases unmatched to any gene: 5. CDR1 SQVTM and CDR2 ANQGSEA come from the germline V gene. This CDR3 is 15 amino acids long. The CDR3 sequence: CSVEGGQGARETQYF. The CDR3, as DNA: TGCAGCGTTGAAGGGGGACAGGGGGCCCGCGAGACCCAGTACTTC.

Ten or more counts support this clonotype. V gene TRBV5-1 combines with J gene TRBJ2-6; D may be TRBD1 (6 bases). The CDR3 length is 16 residues. Germline V gene sequence: CDR1 SGHRS, CDR2 YFSETQ. Deletions cut 4 bases from V and 0 bases from J, with 11 bases between. The CDR3 is CASSQGHLSGANVLTF. The CDR3 nucleotides read TGCGCCAGCAGCCAGGGACACCTCTCTGGGGCCAACGTCCTGACTTTC.

This clonotype was seen once. This may come from a read error, since a much larger clone is one base off. The V gene is TRBV15, the J gene TRBJ2-5; TRBD2 aligns across 11 bases. This CDR3 spans 18 amino acids. Germline CDR1 reads LNHNV; CDR2 reads YYDKDF (reference sequence). V was clipped by 5 bases and J by 5 bases; unmatched bases: 16. The CDR3 bases are TGTGCCACCAGCCTATCTTCCCGACTAGCGGGGTTCGATGAGACCCAGTACTTC. It translates to CATSLSSRLAGFDETQYF.

As concerns this clonotype: A much larger clone lies one base from this, so it may be a read error. V is TRBV15 and J is TRBJ2-7; unclear D gene. This CDR3 contains 15 residues. Germline V gene data show CDR1 as LNHNV and CDR2 as YYDKDF (reference sequence). The V gene lost 3 bases and the J gene lost 2 bases, with 14 bases spanning the gap. CDR3 nucleotide sequence: TGTGCCACCAGCAGTAACCGACCGAGCCCCTACGAGCAGTACTTC. It codes for CATSSNRPSPYEQYF.

This clonotype was detected many times. The rearrangement links TRBV20-1 to TRBJ2-7, with no clear D. The germline gives CDR1 DFQATT, CDR2 SNEGSKA (reference sequence). The CDR3 is 12 residues long. Trimming stripped 1 base from V and 2 bases from J, with 6 bases between. This chain's CDR3 is CSARGLAYEQYF. CDR3 sequence (DNA): TGCAGTGCTAGAGGGTTAGCCTACGAGCAGTACTTC.

This clonotype has just a few counts. The chain couples TRBV12-3 or TRBV12-4 to TRBJ2-5; TRBD2 matches at 7 bases. The J segment lost 2 bases and the V segment lost 5 bases, leaving 8 bases of the junction unmatched. The CDR3 length is 15 residues. The CDR3 loop is CASSGGAGTQETQYF. The CDR3 DNA is TGTGCCAGCAGTGGAGGAGCGGGGACTCAAGAGACCCAGTACTTC.

This clonotype was counted ten times or more. The genes are TRBV2 and TRBJ1-3; D is possibly TRBD1 (5 bases). The CDR3 has 14 amino acids. V was pared by 11 bases and J by 0 bases, with 14 bases between. Germline V CDR1 and CDR2: SNHLY, FYNNEI. Written as DNA, the CDR3 is TGTGCCTCCCAAGGGGTGAGCTCTGGAAACACCATATATTTT. It is translated as CASQGVSSGNTIYF.

Many counts were recorded for this clonotype. The CDR3 DNA reads as TGTGCCGGGGGTACAGGGGGCTACGAGCAGTACTTC. Protein product: CAGGTGGYEQYF. The chain joins TRBV7-9 to TRBJ2-7; 8 bases are a match to TRBD1. Germline V gene lookup returns CDR1 SEHNR and CDR2 FQNEAQ (reference sequence). The CDR3 sequence is 12 residues long. Trimming took 11 bases from V and 3 from J; bases not matched to a gene: 6.

CDR3 nucleotides: TGTGCCAGCCCCTACGAGGGGGACGGTGAAGCTTTCTTT. As protein: CASPYEGDGEAFF. This rearrangement joins TRBV2 to TRBJ1-1; a possible D gene is TRBD1 (6 bases). V was cut by 8 bases and J by 7 bases, with 17 bases left in between. Germline V gene lookup returns CDR1 SNHLY and CDR2 FYNNEI. The CDR3 sequence is 13 residues long.